This T cell receptor (beta chain) was captured by sequencing in a study of response to subunit inactivated influenza vaccine. Study observations and caveats: Authors proposed each seasonal influenza vaccination draws in few new T cells.

This CDR3 comprises 16 residues. J was trimmed by 1 base and V by 1 base; bases with no gene match: 5. Germline lookup yields CDR1 SGHDT and CDR2 YYEEEE. As to this clonotype: Its specificity is not known.

TCRdb fed the RT-PCR reads into MiXCR, producing one record per CDR3 protein. Here the sample spans hundreds of thousands of distinct CDR3 sequences, approximately 14% being singletons. The rearrangement links TRBV5-6 to TRBJ2-1; 7 bases agree with TRBD2. The sequences come from PBMCs from blood, collected roughly 12 days after vaccination. The TCR was taken from a man aged 50 to 59 who received an inactivated influenza vaccine. The CDR3 DNA sequence: TGTGCCAGCAGCTTGTCCCGCGGGGGATCCTACAATGAGCAGTTCTTC. Translating it yields CASSLSRGGSYNEQFF. The full variable domain, its missing parts supplied by reference TRBV5-6 and TRBJ2-1, is DAGVTQSPTHLIKTRGQQVTLRCSPKSGHDTVSWYQQALGQGPQFIFQYYEEEERQRGNFPDRFSGHQFPNYSSELNVNALLLGDSALYLCASSLSRGGSYNEQFFGPGTRLTVL.